These 27 T cell receptor beta chains were all obtained from the same sample, sequenced in a study of blood T cell repertoires in COVID-19. Assay used: immunoSEQ multiplex PCR; TCRdb lists only in-frame clones, some missing. The table includes approximately 360,000 clones, over 75% detected once. Sequencing was performed on PBMCs or T cells enriched from blood (not recorded which). The receptors derive from a man aged 35 to 55 in a cohort exposed to, infected with or recovered from COVID-19 (not recorded which).

V gene TRBV30 combines with J gene TRBJ2-4; tentative D call: TRBD1 (5 bases). The CDR3 is 14 amino acids. Looked up from germline, CDR1 is GTSNPN and CDR2 is SVGIG (reference sequence). Trimming took 3 bases from V and 0 from J, leaving 9 bases between them. CDR3 bases: TGTGCCTGGAGCGGCAGGGTAGCCAAAAACATTCAGTACTTC. Translated, it gives CAWSGRVAKNIQYF.

This sequence joins TRBV3-1 (or the pseudogene TRBV3-2) and TRBJ1-1; a weak D match, TRBD1 (6 bases). The CDR3 is 14 residues long. Trimming cost V 5 bases and J 2 bases, with 12 bases left between them. Germline assignment: CDR1 LGHDT and CDR2 YNNKEL (reference sequence). CDR3 protein: CASSFGQPNTEAFF. CDR3 bases: TGTGCCAGCAGCTTCGGACAGCCAAACACTGAAGCTTTCTTT.

The DNA of the CDR3 is TGCAGCGTTGGCCCGGGAACCTACGAGCAGTACTTC. It encodes CSVGPGTYEQYF. The chain recombines TRBV29-1 with TRBJ2-7; weak D call: TRBD2 (5 bases). V was trimmed by 4 bases and J by 2 bases, leaving 9 bases between them. Germline CDR1 SQVTM, CDR2 ANQGSEA. The CDR3 runs to 12 residues.

Here the CDR3 reads CASSPTGQGAGYTF. The CDR3 coding sequence is TGTGCCAGCTCACCAACAGGACAAGGGGCTGGCTACACCTTC. V gene TRBV18 combines with J gene TRBJ1-2, with D perhaps matching TRBD1 (5 bases). Germline values: CDR1 KGHSH, CDR2 LQKENI. This CDR3 comprises 14 residues. The ends were cut back, 2 bases at V and 7 bases at J, with 14 bases in the middle.

The CDR3 sequence is CASSWAGQGLEKLFF. The CDR3, as DNA: TGTGCCAGTAGTTGGGCGGGACAGGGTCTTGAAAAACTGTTTTTT. V gene TRBV19 combines with J gene TRBJ1-4; 9 positions agree with TRBD1. This CDR3 spans 15 amino acids. Germline V gives CDR1 LNHDA, CDR2 SQIVND (reference sequence). V shed 5 bases and J 7 bases; nucleotides not matched to a gene: 8.

The chain combines TRBV19 with TRBJ2-2; possible D gene TRBD1, 6 bases. Germline CDR1 reads LNHDA; CDR2 reads SQIVND (reference sequence). V lost 10 bases and J 2 bases, leaving 11 bases between the germline ends. The CDR3 totals 13 residues. The CDR3 nucleotides read TGTGCCACACACAGGGAAAACACCGGGGAGCTGTTTTTT. Amino acid sequence: CATHRENTGELFF. The whole variable domain, filled in from reference TRBV19 and TRBJ2-2, reads DGGITQSPKYLFRKEGQNVTLSCEQNLNHDAMYWYRQDPGQGLRLIYYSQIVNDFQKGDIAEGYSVSREKKESFPLTVTSAQKNPTAFYLCATHRENTGELFFGEGSRLTVL.

This sequence joins TRBV7-2 and TRBJ2-3; weak D call: TRBD2 (5 bases). Trimming left V 2 bases short and J 11 bases short, with 14 bases between. Germline CDR1 and CDR2: SGHTA and FQGNSA. The CDR3 is made up of 13 amino acids. The CDR3 DNA reads as TGTGCCAGCAGCTTAAAGGGAGACCAAAAGCAGTATTTT. This encodes CASSLKGDQKQYF.

The genes are TRBV19 and TRBJ1-1, with unresolved D. CDR3 length: 15 residues. Trimming left V 5 bases short and J 2 bases short, with 15 bases between. CDR1 and CDR2 from the germline V gene are LNHDA and SQIVND (reference sequence). CDR3 sequence: CASSSLGDPNTEAFF. The DNA for the CDR3 is TGTGCCAGTAGTTCCCTAGGAGACCCTAACACTGAAGCTTTCTTT.

The rearrangement uses TRBV24-1 and TRBJ2-1; 9 bases map to TRBD2. Unmatched junction bases numbered 13, after V lost 9 bases and J lost 8 bases. The CDR3 extends over 15 amino acids. In germline, CDR1 is KGHDR, CDR2 SFDVKD. DNA of the CDR3: TGTGCCACCGCCAAGTTAGCGGGAGAGGGGGATGAGCAGTTCTTC. As protein: CATAKLAGEGDEQFF.

The chain couples TRBV12-5 to TRBJ2-1; 9 bases fit TRBD2. Germline values: CDR1 LGHNT, CDR2 FRNRAP. This CDR3 is 15 amino acids long. Trimming at V came to 5 bases and at J to 8 bases, leaving 10 bases not matched to a gene. The CDR3 sequence: CASGRSGRVKDEQFF. CDR3 DNA sequence: TGTGCTAGTGGTCGTAGCGGGAGAGTCAAGGATGAGCAGTTCTTC.

CDR3 bases: TGCGCCAGCAGCCCCGTTGCTAGCGGGAGGTTGAATGAGCAGTTCTTC. This translates into CASSPVASGRLNEQFF. V and J are TRBV4-1 and TRBJ2-1; TRBD2 agrees at 11 bases. The CDR3 has 16 residues. CDR1 is MGHRA, CDR2 YSYEKL, per germline. The J segment lost 7 bases and the V segment lost 4 bases, leaving 9 bases of the junction unmatched.

The chain uses TRBV28 and TRBJ2-7; TRBD2 aligns across 11 bases. The CDR3 contains 15 residues. Germline trimming cut 5 bases from V and 4 bases from J; bases unmatched to any gene: 7. Germline CDR1 MDHEN, CDR2 SYDVKM. This chain's CDR3 is CASSIAGGGGYEQYF. Here the CDR3 DNA reads TGTGCCAGCAGTATAGCGGGAGGGGGGGGTTACGAGCAGTACTTC.

This clone was seen just once. The J gene is TRBJ2-3, the V gene TRBV7-2; D unclear. The germline V gene encodes CDR1 SGHTA and CDR2 FQGNSA. Trimming took 1 base from V and 3 from J, leaving 5 bases between them. The length of the CDR3 is 13 residues. The DNA for the CDR3 is TGTGCCAGCAGCTTAGAACTAACAGATACGCAGTATTTT. As protein: CASSLELTDTQYF.

In its sample, this clone was seen once. V is TRBV18 and J is TRBJ1-1, with 9 bases matching TRBD1. Germline V gene sequence: CDR1 KGHSH, CDR2 LQKENI. The CDR3 covers 14 residues. Unmatched junction bases numbered 5, after V lost 4 bases and J lost 5 bases. The CDR3 coding sequence is TGTGCCAGCTCACTCTCCGGGACAGGGACTGAAGCTTTCTTT. Translation gives CASSLSGTGTEAFF.

Only one count was recorded for this clone. The rearrangement links TRBV18 to TRBJ1-2, with D perhaps matching TRBD1 (6 bases). Germline values: CDR1 KGHSH, CDR2 LQKENI. V lost 3 bases and J 4 bases, leaving 9 bases between the germline ends. The CDR3 contains 13 residues. The CDR3 reads CASSPDRAYGYTF. The CDR3 bases are TGTGCCAGCTCACCGGACAGAGCCTATGGCTACACCTTC.

The chain couples TRBV5-1 to TRBJ1-2; D may be TRBD1 (6 bases). Germline CDR1 and CDR2: SGHRS and YFSETQ. The length of the CDR3 is 13 residues. V shed 2 bases and J shed 3 bases, with 8 bases lying between them. This CDR3 is CASSLQGDYGYTF. The CDR3 DNA sequence: TGCGCCAGCAGCTTACAGGGCGACTATGGCTACACCTTC.

The chain recombines TRBV11-2 with TRBJ2-2, with TRBD2 matching over 11 bases. With V trimmed by 6 bases and J by 4 bases, 10 bases remained unmatched. Per the germline V gene, CDR1 is SGHAT and CDR2 is FQNNGV. This CDR3 contains 17 residues. The CDR3 spells CASRLAGGGSGTGELFF. The DNA for the CDR3 is TGTGCCAGCAGGCTAGCGGGAGGTGGTTCGGGCACCGGGGAGCTGTTTTTT.

The genes are TRBV12-5 and TRBJ1-1; D unclear. This CDR3 has 15 residues. V shed 5 bases and J shed 0 bases, with 13 bases lying between them. Germline CDR1 and CDR2: LGHNT and FRNRAP. The CDR3 coding sequence is TGTGCTAGTGGTGCCCCGAGGGTTTTGAACACTGAAGCTTTCTTT. This translates into CASGAPRVLNTEAFF.

This rearrangement joins TRBV11-2 to TRBJ2-3, with unresolved D. The germline CDR1 and CDR2 sequences are SGHAT and FQNNGV. The V gene lost 3 bases and the J gene lost 0 bases, with 10 bases spanning the gap. CDR3 size: 15 residues. The CDR3 protein is CASSFQETSTDTQYF. In nucleotides, the CDR3 is TGTGCCAGCAGCTTCCAGGAAACTAGCACAGATACGCAGTATTTT.

V usage is TRBV6-2 or TRBV6-3 and J usage is TRBJ2-2, with a possible D match to TRBD1 (5 bases). The V end was cut by 6 bases, the J end by 6 bases, with 14 bases between. CDR1 is MNHEY and CDR2 is SVGEGT in the germline V gene. CDR3 length: 14 residues. The CDR3 region has the DNA TGTGCCAGCAGCCTGCTGGGGCTACCCGGGGAGCTGTTTTTT. Translation: CASSLLGLPGELFF.

V is TRBV10-2 and J is TRBJ2-7; D may be TRBD1 (6 bases). CDR3 length: 15 residues. Trimming cost V 6 bases and J 1 base, with 16 bases left between them. Germline CDR1 is WSHSY and CDR2 is SAAADI. The CDR3 DNA follows: TGCGCCAGCAGGGGGACCTACAGGGATTCCTACGAGCAGTACTTC. This gives the protein CASRGTYRDSYEQYF.

V is TRBV2 and J is TRBJ1-4; D remains unclear. The germline V gene encodes CDR1 SNHLY and CDR2 FYNNEI. CDR3 length: 16 amino acids. Trimming shortened V by 4 bases and J by 0 bases, and 12 bases separated the two germline ends. The CDR3 region has the DNA TGTGCCAGCAGTGTTAAGGGAGTTGCAACTAATGAAAAACTGTTTTTT. Protein product: CASSVKGVATNEKLFF.

DNA for the CDR3: TGTGCCTGGAGTACCCCTCTACTCGGGGGAGATACGCAGTATTTT. Protein product: CAWSTPLLGGDTQYF. The chain couples TRBV30 to TRBJ2-3; perhaps TRBD2 as D (6 bases). This CDR3 is built from 15 residues. Per the germline V gene, CDR1 is GTSNPN and CDR2 is SVGIG (reference sequence). Trimming removed 2 bases from V and 5 bases from J, with 17 bases in between.

The rearrangement joins TRBV29-1 to TRBJ2-2; D not resolved. The CDR3 length is 12 residues. V dropped 3 bases and J dropped 1 base, with 3 bases sitting between them. The germline V gene encodes CDR1 SQVTM and CDR2 ANQGSEA. CDR3: CSVDGNTGELFF. The DNA for the CDR3 is TGCAGCGTTGACGGGAACACCGGGGAGCTGTTTTTT.

The gene calls are TRBV27 and TRBJ2-3; 7 positions match TRBD2. The CDR3 consists of 17 residues. Germline V gene sequence: CDR1 MNHEY, CDR2 SMNVEV (reference sequence). The V and J ends lost 5 bases and 6 bases, in that order; junction bases with no gene match: 17. CDR3 sequence: CASSPGGGGGRRDTQYF. The CDR3 bases are TGTGCCAGCAGTCCGGGAGGAGGAGGTGGCCGTCGGGATACGCAGTATTTT.

The genes are TRBV7-3 and TRBJ1-2; D is unresolved. Germline V gene lookup returns CDR1 SGHTA and CDR2 FQGTGA. CDR3 length: 14 amino acids. V was shortened by 2 bases and J by 4 bases, with 11 bases between the two germline ends. CDR3 amino acids: CASSLSGSSYGYTF. CDR3 coding DNA: TGTGCCAGCAGCTTATCAGGATCCTCCTATGGCTACACCTTC.

V and J are TRBV5-1 and TRBJ1-4; D is possibly TRBD1 (6 bases). Trimming took off 0 bases at V and 8 bases at J, with 14 bases between the two ends. Germline V gene sequence: CDR1 SGHRS, CDR2 YFSETQ. The CDR3 runs to 15 residues. CDR3 loop: CASSLGYTGREKLFF. CDR3 nucleotide sequence: TGCGCCAGCAGCTTGGGGTACACAGGGAGAGAAAAACTGTTTTTT.